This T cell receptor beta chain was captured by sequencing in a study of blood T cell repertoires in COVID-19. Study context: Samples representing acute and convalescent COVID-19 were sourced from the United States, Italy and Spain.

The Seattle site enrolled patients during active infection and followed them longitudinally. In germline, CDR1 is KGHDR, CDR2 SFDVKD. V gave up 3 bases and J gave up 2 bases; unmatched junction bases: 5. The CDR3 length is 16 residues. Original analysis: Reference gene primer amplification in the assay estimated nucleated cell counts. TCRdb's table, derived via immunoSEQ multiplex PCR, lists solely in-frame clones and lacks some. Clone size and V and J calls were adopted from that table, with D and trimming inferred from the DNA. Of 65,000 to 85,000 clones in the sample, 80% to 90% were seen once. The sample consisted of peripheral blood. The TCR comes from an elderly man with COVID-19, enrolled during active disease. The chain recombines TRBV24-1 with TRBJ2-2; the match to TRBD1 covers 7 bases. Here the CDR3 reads CATSDTGTENTGELFF. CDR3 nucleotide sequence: TGTGCCACCAGTGATACCGGGACAGAAAACACCGGGGAGCTGTTTTTT.